The 19 T cell receptor beta chains below come from one sample, sequenced in a study of T cells in Graves' hyperthyroidism and ophthalmopathy. Amplified TCR beta CDR3 regions derived from RNA transcripts. Using the HTBI primer set, a first-round RT-PCR was run on the TCR CDR3. TCRdb redid the calling of the multiplex PCR reads with MiXCR, one entry per CDR3 protein. The sample consists of 700,000 or so distinct CDR3 sequences, less than 20% of them appearing once. The sample comprised blood. Receptors were obtained from a man aged 18 to 29 with Graves' hyperthyroidism.

The J gene is TRBJ1-2, the V gene TRBV5-1, with TRBD1 matching over 8 bases. The V segment lost 2 bases and the J segment 7 bases; nucleotides outside the gene matches: 4. Germline V gives CDR1 SGHRS, CDR2 YFSETQ. This CDR3 has 13 residues. The CDR3 sequence: CASSLQGDFGYTF. The CDR3 DNA reads TGCGCCAGCAGCTTACAGGGGGATTTTGGCTACACCTTC.

The sample holds many counts of this clonotype. This sequence joins TRBV6-2 or TRBV6-3 and TRBJ2-3; D unresolved. From germline, CDR1 is MNHEY and CDR2 SVGEGT. The CDR3 length is 15 residues. With 5 bases removed from V and 4 bases from J, the gap between germline ends came to 16 bases. Here the CDR3 reads CASSLSSREADTQYF. The CDR3 nucleotides are TGTGCCAGCAGTCTCTCGTCCCGAGAGGCAGATACGCAGTATTTT.

The J gene is TRBJ2-5, the V gene TRBV18; D uncertain. Trimming took off 2 bases at V and 5 bases at J, with 12 bases between the two ends. The CDR3 extends over 14 amino acids. The V gene's germline CDR1 is KGHSH and CDR2 LQKENI. The CDR3 nucleotides are TGTGCCAGCTCACCAAGGTCCCCTGAGGAGACCCAGTACTTC. Translation: CASSPRSPEETQYF.

At least ten counts were recorded for this clonotype. The chain uses TRBV3-1 and TRBJ2-1; 7 bases match TRBD1. The CDR3 totals 16 residues. Germline V gene data show CDR1 as LGHDT and CDR2 as YNNKEL (reference sequence). V lost 0 bases to trimming and J lost 0 bases; unmatched junction nucleotides: 2. CDR3: CASSQETGRSYNEQFF. CDR3 coding DNA: TGTGCCAGCAGCCAAGAGACAGGGCGCTCCTACAATGAGCAGTTCTTC.

This clonotype was observed a handful of times. V usage is TRBV11-3 and J usage is TRBJ2-6; no definite D call. V lost 5 bases and J lost 0, with 11 bases in between. The CDR3 covers 16 residues. Germline V gene lookup returns CDR1 SGHNT and CDR2 YENEEA. The CDR3 nucleotides read TGTGCCAGCAGCCCGCAAACATTCTCTGGGGCCAACGTCCTGACTTTC. Its translation is CASSPQTFSGANVLTF.

This chain links TRBV30 with TRBJ2-3, with D perhaps TRBD2 (6 bases). V dropped 2 bases and J dropped 0 bases, with 21 bases sitting between them. The CDR3 has 18 amino acids. Germline V gives CDR1 GTSNPN, CDR2 SVGIG (reference sequence). The CDR3 region has the DNA TGTGCCTGGAGTCCTTGGGGCGGGGATTCCACTAGCACAGATACGCAGTATTTT. Translated: CAWSPWGGDSTSTDTQYF.

As regards this clonotype: This may arise from a read error, as a much more abundant clone is one base away. Lacking the conserved final phenylalanine or tryptophan, this CDR3 likely reflects a read error. DNA of the CDR3: TGTGCCAGCAGTCCGCTTGGTAGCGGGCATTACGAGCAGTACTCC. Protein product: CASSPLGSGHYEQYS. V gene TRBV3-1 combines with J gene TRBJ2-7; 7 nucleotides match TRBD2. CDR1 LGHDT and CDR2 YNNKEL come from the germline V gene (reference sequence). J lost 4 bases, V lost 6 bases, and 12 bases had no gene match. CDR3 length equals 15 residues.

This clonotype was detected ten times or more. The J gene is TRBJ2-3, the V gene TRBV11-1, with D possibly TRBD2 on 5 matching bases. CDR3 length: 15 amino acids. CDR1 and CDR2 from the germline V gene are SGHAT and FQDESV (reference sequence). The V gene lost 5 bases and the J gene lost 1 base, with 13 bases spanning the gap. The chain's CDR3 is CASSKNGVRTDTQYF. The CDR3 DNA sequence: TGTGCCAGCAGCAAAAACGGGGTGCGCACAGATACGCAGTATTTT.

V usage is TRBV6-2 or TRBV6-3 and J usage is TRBJ2-3, with 9 bases matching TRBD1. V lost 0 bases to trimming and J lost 4 bases; unmatched junction nucleotides: 11. The CDR3 runs to 18 residues. Germline V CDR1 and CDR2: MNHEY, SVGEGT. In DNA form, the CDR3 reads TGTGCCAGCAGTTACTCGTACGATGGGGACAGGGTTTCAGATACGCAGTATTTT. Its protein is CASSYSYDGDRVSDTQYF.

Ten or more counts support this clonotype. The V call is TRBV7-9, the J call TRBJ2-1; D is perhaps TRBD2 (6 bases). Trimming removed 3 bases from V and 0 bases from J, with 9 bases in between. Germline V gene lookup returns CDR1 SEHNR and CDR2 FQNEAQ (reference sequence). CDR3 length: 15 amino acids. The CDR3 loop reads CASSLSSASYNEQFF. The CDR3 DNA reads as TGTGCCAGCAGCTTGTCTAGCGCCTCCTACAATGAGCAGTTCTTC.

Only a few counts were recorded for this clonotype. A much larger clone is a single base away; this may be a read error. The V call is TRBV12-3 or TRBV12-4, the J call TRBJ2-1, with TRBD2 matching 8 bases. The CDR3 has 19 amino acids. The J segment lost 0 bases and the V segment lost 5 bases, leaving 15 bases of the junction unmatched. CDR3 sequence reads: CASSPLGTSGVLSYNEQFF. The CDR3 coding sequence is TGTGCCAGCAGTCCCCTGGGAACTAGCGGAGTCCTCTCCTACAATGAGCAGTTCTTC.

This clonotype occurred a few times. This chain connects TRBV9 to TRBJ2-7; D may be TRBD1 or TRBD2 (6 bases each). The CDR3 has 14 amino acids. V was cut by 2 bases and J by 2 bases, with 11 bases left in between. Per the germline V gene, CDR1 is SGDLS and CDR2 is YYNGEE. CDR3 DNA: TGTGCCAGCAGCGTCCGGGGGCAGGCCTACGAGCAGTACTTC. As protein: CASSVRGQAYEQYF.

This clonotype was picked up many times. The V and J genes are TRBV7-9 and TRBJ1-2, with D tentatively TRBD1 (5 bases). With 5 bases removed from V and 3 bases from J, the gap between germline ends came to 25 bases. The CDR3 is 18 residues long. The germline V gene encodes CDR1 SEHNR and CDR2 FQNEAQ (reference sequence). The CDR3 sequence is CASSPDSPGYSLDYGYTF. The CDR3 bases are TGTGCCAGCAGCCCCGACAGTCCTGGTTACTCGTTGGACTATGGCTACACCTTC.

There are many counts of this clonotype. V and J are TRBV12-3 or TRBV12-4 and TRBJ2-3, with 10 bases lining up with TRBD1. The CDR3 has 17 amino acids. The junction had 8 bases not matched to a gene; V was cut back by 2 bases and J by 3 bases. CDR3 nucleotide sequence: TGTGCCAGCAGTTTAAAGGGTCGGGACAGGGGAACAGATACGCAGTATTTT. This codes for CASSLKGRDRGTDTQYF.

Ten or more counts support this clonotype. The rearrangement uses TRBV3-1 and TRBJ2-1; no firm D call. From germline, CDR1 is LGHDT and CDR2 YNNKEL (reference sequence). The CDR3 runs to 12 residues. With 1 base removed from V and 10 bases from J, the gap between germline ends came to 8 bases. This CDR3 is CASSQVNGEQFF. DNA for the CDR3: TGTGCCAGCAGCCAAGTAAATGGAGAGCAGTTCTTC.

This clonotype was observed a few times. The chain carries TRBV27 and TRBJ2-1; 11 nucleotides match TRBD2. J lost 8 bases, V lost 7 bases, and 10 bases had no gene match. This CDR3 has 15 amino acids. Germline V gives CDR1 MNHEY, CDR2 SMNVEV (reference sequence). The CDR3: CASTPGLAGIDEQFF. For the CDR3, the DNA is TGTGCCAGCACTCCCGGACTAGCGGGTATCGATGAGCAGTTCTTC.

A few counts support this clonotype. This chain joins TRBV7-9 and TRBJ2-7; 8 nucleotides align to TRBD1. Trimming at V came to 0 bases and at J to 4 bases, leaving 8 bases not matched to a gene. From germline, CDR1 is SEHNR and CDR2 FQNEAQ (reference sequence). This CDR3 region has 16 residues. Written as DNA, the CDR3 is TGTGCCAGCAGCTTAGCTCCCCGGGACAGGCAATACGAGCAGTACTTC. It is translated as CASSLAPRDRQYEQYF.

This clonotype was observed many times. The chain couples TRBV28 to TRBJ2-7; 7 positions match TRBD1. Germline V gene data show CDR1 as MDHEN and CDR2 as SYDVKM. There are 14 residues in the CDR3. Trimming took 6 bases from V and 5 from J; bases not matched to a gene: 10. In nucleotides, the CDR3 is TGTGCCAGCAGCCACAGGGGCCCCCTCCACGAGCAGTACTTC. Amino acid sequence: CASSHRGPLHEQYF.

The rearrangement joins TRBV6-1 to TRBJ2-7; D gene uncertain. This CDR3 spans 14 amino acids. Per the germline V gene, CDR1 is MNHNS and CDR2 is SASEGT. Trimming took 5 bases from V and 6 from J, leaving 17 bases between them. CDR3 sequence (DNA): TGTGCCAGCAGTCATCAGGCTGCCGTTGGCGAGCAGTACTTC. It encodes CASSHQAAVGEQYF.